This TCR beta chain came from a study of CD8+CD57+ T cells in acquired aplastic anemia. Study-wide findings and caveats: Roughly 31 CD8+ CDR3 sequences were shared between patients and controls. Between the patient and control groups, CD8+ Simpson's diversity did not differ significantly.

Genomic DNA acted as the template from which TCR beta VDJ combination and CDR3 sequence profiling were carried out. TCRdb ran MiXCR on the reads and lists one entry per CDR3 protein. The repertoire holds about 160,000 distinct CDR3 sequences, with under 55% as singletons. CDR1 and CDR2 from the germline V gene are MGHDK and SYGVNS. The V and J ends lost 5 bases and 3 bases respectively, with 10 bases between them. This CDR3 is 13 amino acids long. Concerning this clonotype itself: Its antigen is still unknown.

An expansion of CD8+CD57+ cells by flow cytometry had been shown in patients chosen for sequencing. The diagnosis in all patients was severe acquired aplastic anemia. At blood sampling, none of the patients had yet received therapy. The TCR comes from a human donor with aplastic anemia. The gene calls are TRBV25-1 and TRBJ1-1; no reliable D call. Sample: sorted CD4+, CD8+, or CD8+CD57+ T cells (not recorded which) from PBMCs. The CDR3 nucleotides read TGTGCCAGCAGTCCCGCTGGGGACACTGAAGCTTTCTTT. Translating gives CASSPAGDTEAFF.